Each of the 11 T cell receptor beta chains below was sequenced from the same sample in a study of blood T cell repertoires in COVID-19. TCRdb keeps only in-frame clones here, not all; method: immunoSEQ multiplex PCR. Of some 320,000 clones in the sample, 90% are singletons; the top ten hold 2.6%. The specimen sequenced was PBMCs or T cells enriched from blood (not recorded which). The receptors come from a man aged 55 to 70 who had recovered from COVID-19.

V usage is TRBV20-1 and J usage is TRBJ2-3; D might be TRBD2 (6 bases). The germline V gene has CDR1 DFQATT and CDR2 SNEGSKA (reference sequence). The CDR3 is 11 residues long. CDR3 nucleotides: TGCGCCTACAGCGGGACAGATACGCAGTATTTT. This translates into CAYSGTDTQYF.

This chain uses TRBV7-9 with TRBJ1-5; the match to TRBD1 covers 8 bases. Germline V gene sequence: CDR1 SEHNR, CDR2 FQNEAQ (reference sequence). The V segment lost 5 bases and the J segment 8 bases; nucleotides outside the gene matches: 5. This CDR3 is 13 amino acids long. The CDR3 here is CASSLPTGEPQHF. CDR3 in DNA: TGTGCCAGCAGCCTCCCGACAGGGGAGCCCCAGCATTTT.

The rearrangement joins TRBV4-1 to TRBJ2-1, with D unclear. The CDR3 length is 13 residues. With 2 bases removed from V and 3 bases from J, the gap between germline ends came to 5 bases. The germline V gene encodes CDR1 MGHRA and CDR2 YSYEKL. The CDR3 bases are TGCGCCAGCAGCCAAACAAGCTACAATGAGCAGTTCTTC. Its protein product is CASSQTSYNEQFF.

This chain connects TRBV9 to TRBJ1-2, with TRBD1 matching over 7 bases. The V gene end was trimmed by 4 bases and the J gene end by 5 bases; junction bases not matched to a gene: 8. Looked up from germline, CDR1 is SGDLS and CDR2 is YYNGEE. The CDR3 is 14 residues long. CDR3 DNA: TGTGCCAGCAGCAACCGACAGGGTTTATATGGCTACACCTTC. This translates into CASSNRQGLYGYTF.

In this sample, this clone turned up a few times. The rearrangement uses TRBV7-9 and TRBJ2-1, with 10 bases aligning to TRBD2. Trimming cost V 5 bases and J 9 bases; bases outside gene matches: 7. Germline V CDR1 and CDR2: SEHNR, FQNEAQ (reference sequence). The CDR3 extends over 14 amino acids. Here the CDR3 DNA reads TGTGCCAGCAGCGATAATAGCGGGAGGTCTGAGCAGTTCTTC. Its translation: CASSDNSGRSEQFF.

This rearrangement joins TRBV4-2 to TRBJ2-3; a possible D gene is TRBD2 (5 bases). The CDR3 runs to 15 residues. The V and J ends lost 2 bases and 4 bases respectively, with 13 bases between them. Germline assignment: CDR1 LGHNA and CDR2 YNFKEQ. CDR3 region: CASSQPSLAADTQYF. Here the CDR3 DNA reads TGTGCCAGCAGCCAACCTAGTCTAGCAGCAGATACGCAGTATTTT.

This clone was observed a single time. The chain carries TRBV7-9 and TRBJ2-1; TRBD2 matches 13 bases. The length of the CDR3 is 19 residues. Germline CDR1 and CDR2: SEHNR and FQNEAQ (reference sequence). After removal of 2 bases from V and 7 bases from J, the junction contained 14 bases not matched to a gene. The CDR3, as DNA: TGTGCCAGCAGCTTACCGACTAGCGGGAGGTTAAAGATTAGGAATGAGCAGTTCTTC. It translates to CASSLPTSGRLKIRNEQFF.

The J gene is TRBJ1-3, the V gene TRBV5-6, with 8 nucleotides matching TRBD1. Germline V lookup: CDR1 SGHDT, CDR2 YYEEEE. The CDR3 extends over 15 amino acids. V gave up 5 bases and J gave up 4 bases; unmatched junction bases: 8. CDR3 protein: CASRLRTGTGNTIYF. In DNA, the CDR3 is TGTGCCAGCAGACTAAGGACAGGGACAGGAAACACCATATATTTT.

This chain links TRBV19 with TRBJ2-3; TRBD2 matches at 12 bases. V lost 1 base and J lost 6; bases outside the gene matches: 8. This CDR3 has 17 amino acids. In germline, CDR1 is LNHDA, CDR2 SQIVND (reference sequence). The CDR3 DNA reads as TGTGCCAGTAGTATAGTGAAACTAGCGGGGGGAACGGATACGCAGTATTTT. Translated, it gives CASSIVKLAGGTDTQYF.

J is TRBJ2-3 and V is TRBV5-4; D call uncertain. The V end was cut by 3 bases, the J end by 0 bases, with 8 bases between. Germline CDR1 and CDR2: SGHNT and YYREEE (reference sequence). This CDR3 region has 14 residues. The CDR3 bases are TGTGCCAGCAGCTACCCGGGTAGCACAGATACGCAGTATTTT. This encodes CASSYPGSTDTQYF. Variable domain in full (rest from reference TRBV5-4 and TRBJ2-3): ETGVTQSPTHLIKTRGQQVTLRCSSQSGHNTVSWYQQALGQGPQFIFQYYREEENGRGNFPPRFSGLQFPNYSSELNVNALELDDSALYLCASSYPGSTDTQYFGPGTRLTVL.

This clone has only a few counts. The rearrangement uses TRBV5-1 and TRBJ2-7; 9 bases map to TRBD2. The CDR3 totals 17 residues. V gave up 4 bases and J gave up 2 bases; unmatched junction bases: 13. Germline lookup yields CDR1 SGHRS and CDR2 YFSETQ. The CDR3 sequence: CASSRDQTSGRTYEQYF. Written as DNA, the CDR3 is TGCGCCAGCAGCCGTGATCAAACTAGCGGGCGTACCTACGAGCAGTACTTC.